The 23 T cell receptor beta chains below come from one sample, sequenced in a study of shared clonotypes between healthy human individuals. The data were produced by immunoSEQ multiplex PCR, yet TCRdb's version contains in-frame clones alone and is incomplete. The table shows some 500,000 clones, with 90% to 97% occurring only once. The material sequenced was naive CD4+ T cells sorted from blood. The sample's subset: CD45RA+ positively selected. Every receptor here comes from a woman aged 25-40 years in good health.

The V call is TRBV27, the J call TRBJ2-2; D not resolved. Trimming took off 0 bases at V and 4 bases at J, with 18 bases between the two ends. The CDR3 is made up of 18 amino acids. Germline V gives CDR1 MNHEY, CDR2 SMNVEV (reference sequence). CDR3 in DNA: TGTGCCAGCAGTTTATCCGGCAGCCGGACGAGAGGCACCGGGGAGCTGTTTTTT. This gives the protein CASSLSGSRTRGTGELFF.

J is TRBJ2-7 and V is TRBV7-9, with D perhaps TRBD2 (5 bases). This CDR3 spans 15 amino acids. The ends were cut back, 5 bases at V and 4 bases at J, with 18 bases in the middle. Germline assignment: CDR1 SEHNR and CDR2 FQNEAQ (reference sequence). The CDR3 loop reads CASSLNRGFSYEQYF. CDR3 in DNA: TGTGCCAGCAGCCTAAACCGGGGTTTTTCGTACGAGCAGTACTTC.

This clone appeared once. V usage is TRBV9 and J usage is TRBJ1-1, with D tentatively TRBD1 (6 bases). The V and J ends lost 4 bases and 1 base respectively, with 17 bases between them. The CDR3 has 16 residues. Germline-derived CDR1 and CDR2 are SGDLS and YYNGEE. The CDR3: CASSPQRTEQNTEAFF. As DNA, the CDR3 is TGTGCCAGCAGCCCCCAACGGACAGAGCAGAACACTGAAGCTTTCTTT.

V gene TRBV19 combines with J gene TRBJ1-5; 9 bases are shared with TRBD1. The V segment lost 3 bases and the J segment 6 bases; nucleotides outside the gene matches: 6. This CDR3 has 15 residues. Germline V gene sequence: CDR1 LNHDA, CDR2 SQIVND (reference sequence). The CDR3 DNA follows: TGTGCCAGTAGTATTTTGGGGACAGGGACTCAGCCCCAGCATTTT. This translates into CASSILGTGTQPQHF.

The chain combines TRBV7-8 with TRBJ2-7; 7 nucleotides agree with TRBD2. Losses at the gene ends were 5 bases for V and 9 bases for J; bases not matched to a gene: 16. The CDR3 covers 15 residues. Germline loops: CDR1 SGHVS, CDR2 FQNEAQ. CDR3 sequence (DNA): TGTGCCAGCAGCCCACTGGGGGTAGCGGGTTCCTGGCAGTACTTC. Translating gives CASSPLGVAGSWQYF.

This chain joins TRBV2 and TRBJ1-2; D gene uncertain. The V end lost 4 bases, the J end lost 4 bases, and 10 bases lay between the germline ends. The germline V gene has CDR1 SNHLY and CDR2 FYNNEI. This CDR3 comprises 13 residues. The CDR3, as DNA: TGTGCCAGCAGTGTGCGGGCCCCCTATGGCTACACCTTC. Protein: CASSVRAPYGYTF.

The chain uses TRBV14 and TRBJ2-1, with D hard to call. With 2 bases removed from V and 2 bases from J, the gap between germline ends came to 22 bases. The germline V gene has CDR1 SGHDN and CDR2 FVKESK. The CDR3 contains 19 residues. CDR3 residues: CASSQRPERARNPYNEQFF. Written as DNA, the CDR3 is TGTGCCAGCAGCCAACGCCCCGAACGAGCGAGGAACCCCTACAATGAGCAGTTCTTC.

This clone was observed once. This rearrangement joins TRBV12-5 to TRBJ2-7; D is tentatively TRBD1 or TRBD2 (5 bases each). The CDR3 is 18 amino acids. Trimming removed 7 bases at V and 4 bases at J, with 29 bases between. From germline, CDR1 is LGHNT and CDR2 FRNRAP. The CDR3 region is CASDPNHRDRVSSYEQYF. For the CDR3, the DNA is TGTGCTAGTGACCCCAACCACCGGGACCGAGTTTCGTCGTACGAGCAGTACTTC.

The chain has TRBV2 and TRBJ1-1; D ambiguous. CDR1 SNHLY and CDR2 FYNNEI come from the germline V gene. This CDR3 region has 14 residues. With 2 bases removed from V and 1 base from J, the gap between germline ends came to 8 bases. DNA of the CDR3: TGTGCCAGCAGTGAATTGCGGCAGAACACTGAAGCTTTCTTT. Encoded protein: CASSELRQNTEAFF.

The J gene is TRBJ2-7, the V gene TRBV7-2; 8 bases fit TRBD2. The germline gives CDR1 SGHTA, CDR2 FQGNSA. The CDR3 has 13 amino acids. With 2 bases clipped from V and 6 bases from J, the junction kept 3 bases outside the gene matches. The chain's CDR3 is CASSLLREGEQYF. CDR3 in DNA: TGTGCCAGCAGCTTACTTCGGGAGGGCGAGCAGTACTTC.

This chain links TRBV28 with TRBJ1-3; unclear D gene. V was clipped by 7 bases and J by 4 bases, with 20 bases between them. The CDR3 runs 16 residues. Germline CDR1 is MDHEN and CDR2 is SYDVKM. DNA of the CDR3: TGTGCCAGCACCGATAGGCAGGTTTCCTTGGGAAACACCATATATTTT. Translated, it gives CASTDRQVSLGNTIYF.

The rearrangement links TRBV11-1 to TRBJ2-7; D may be TRBD2 (6 bases). The CDR3 runs to 15 residues. Trimming left V 1 base short and J 3 bases short, with 13 bases between. Germline-derived CDR1 and CDR2 are SGHAT and FQDESV (reference sequence). DNA of the CDR3: TGTGCCAGCAGCTTAGGGAACCTAGCGAACTACGAGCAGTACTTC. Protein: CASSLGNLANYEQYF.

The CDR3 spells CASRRTGLAVYEQYF. The DNA for the CDR3 is TGTGCCAGCAGAAGGACGGGACTAGCAGTATACGAGCAGTACTTC. The chain links TRBV7-2 to TRBJ2-7, with 9 bases lining up with TRBD2. The CDR3 is 15 residues long. Trimming cost V 6 bases and J 4 bases; bases outside gene matches: 10. Germline V gene sequence: CDR1 SGHTA, CDR2 FQGNSA. Full variable domain (missing parts from reference TRBV7-2 and TRBJ2-7): GAGVSQSPSNKVTEKGKDVELRCDPISGHTALYWYRQSLGQGLEFLIYFQGNSAPDKSGLPSDRFSAERTGGSVSTLTIQRTQQEDSAVYLCASRRTGLAVYEQYFGPGTRLTVT.

The chain links TRBV5-1 to TRBJ1-5; D possibly corresponds to TRBD1 (6 bases). Trimming shortened V by 0 bases and J by 1 base, and 8 bases separated the two germline ends. The CDR3 spans 15 residues. Germline assignment: CDR1 SGHRS and CDR2 YFSETQ. This CDR3 is CASSLAGQSNQPQHF. CDR3 bases: TGCGCCAGCAGCTTGGCTGGACAGAGCAATCAGCCCCAGCATTTT.

The chain employs TRBV10-3 and TRBJ2-7, with 13 positions matching TRBD2. Germline trimming cut 3 bases from V and 2 bases from J; bases unmatched to any gene: 7. CDR3 length equals 17 residues. Germline CDR1 reads ENHRY; CDR2 reads SYGVKD. CDR3 nucleotide sequence: TGTGCCATCAGTGAATGGACTAGCGGGAGTGGGGCCTACGAGCAGTACTTC. Protein sequence: CAISEWTSGSGAYEQYF.

This sequence joins TRBV18 and TRBJ1-4; D is unclear. There are 13 residues in the CDR3. Deletions cut 0 bases from V and 7 bases from J, with 6 bases between. The germline V gene has CDR1 KGHSH and CDR2 LQKENI. The CDR3 is CASSPPGIEKLFF. In nucleotides, the CDR3 is TGTGCCAGCTCACCACCAGGGATTGAAAAACTGTTTTTT.

This chain joins TRBV5-1 and TRBJ2-1, with 8 bases lining up with TRBD2. After removal of 3 bases from V and 6 bases from J, the junction contained 5 bases not matched to a gene. There are 14 residues in the CDR3. Germline V gene sequence: CDR1 SGHRS, CDR2 YFSETQ. CDR3: CASSSGTSSNEQFF. The DNA of the CDR3 is TGCGCCAGCAGCTCCGGGACTAGTTCCAATGAGCAGTTCTTC.

In DNA form, the CDR3 reads TGTGCCAGCAGATTTTCTCGTAGTTCCTATAATTCACCCCTCCACTTT. Encoded protein: CASRFSRSSYNSPLHF. This chain uses TRBV27 with TRBJ1-6, with D uncertain. The CDR3 covers 16 residues. The V end lost 6 bases, the J end lost 1 base, and 13 bases lay between the germline ends. Germline V gene lookup returns CDR1 MNHEY and CDR2 SMNVEV (reference sequence).

J is TRBJ2-5 and V is TRBV28; 10 bases are shared with TRBD2. In germline, CDR1 is MDHEN, CDR2 SYDVKM. CDR3 length: 14 amino acids. J gave up 5 bases and V 4 bases, and 4 bases lay outside the gene matches. CDR3 protein: CASSSPGLAETQYF. Written as DNA, the CDR3 is TGTGCCAGCAGTTCACCGGGACTAGCGGAGACCCAGTACTTC.

The count of this clone is one. The V and J genes are TRBV13 and TRBJ1-6; maybe TRBD1 (5 bases). The CDR3 loop spans 15 amino acids. Trimming left V 2 bases short and J 7 bases short, with 12 bases between. Germline lookup yields CDR1 PRHDT and CDR2 FYEKMQ (reference sequence). CDR3 DNA: TGTGCCAGCAGCTTATTGAAGGGGCGAAATTCACCCCTCCACTTT. Protein sequence: CASSLLKGRNSPLHF.

The chain links TRBV7-9 to TRBJ2-3; 8 nucleotides line up with TRBD2. CDR1 and CDR2 from the germline V gene are SEHNR and FQNEAQ (reference sequence). V gave up 2 bases and J gave up 1 base; unmatched junction bases: 5. The CDR3 has 16 amino acids. The CDR3 DNA follows: TGTGCCAGCAGCTTACGTGCGGGAGGCGGCACAGATACGCAGTATTTT. Protein product: CASSLRAGGGTDTQYF.

The chain uses TRBV5-1 and TRBJ2-7; D gene ambiguous. The V end lost 1 base, the J end lost 2 bases, and 7 bases lay between the germline ends. Germline V gives CDR1 SGHRS, CDR2 YFSETQ. The CDR3 consists of 13 residues. CDR3 residues: CASSLRWAYEQYF. DNA for the CDR3: TGCGCCAGCAGCTTGAGGTGGGCCTACGAGCAGTACTTC.

The chain joins TRBV5-1 to TRBJ2-7; 10 bases map to TRBD2. Losses at the gene ends were 4 bases for V and 0 bases for J; bases not matched to a gene: 7. This CDR3 is 16 amino acids long. CDR1 and CDR2 from the germline V gene are SGHRS and YFSETQ. CDR3 coding DNA: TGCGCCAGCAGCATGAGCGGGAGGGGATTCTCCTACGAGCAGTACTTC. Translating gives CASSMSGRGFSYEQYF.